This passage covers 9 T cell receptor beta chains from one sample sequenced in a study of blood T cell repertoires in COVID-19. Generated by immunoSEQ multiplex PCR, the TCRdb table keeps only in-frame clones and is missing some. The table shows roughly 190,000 clones, with 70% to 80% occurring only once. The sequenced material came from peripheral blood. The receptors were gathered from a woman aged 45 to 65 with acute or convalescent COVID-19.

The chain links TRBV19 to TRBJ1-5; D ambiguous. Trimming took 3 bases from V and 5 from J, leaving 11 bases between them. The CDR3 runs to 14 residues. Germline V lookup: CDR1 LNHDA, CDR2 SQIVND (reference sequence). CDR3 bases: TGTGCCAGTAGTATTGGAAAGGGAGATCAGCCCCAGCATTTT. Its translation: CASSIGKGDQPQHF.

V gene TRBV9 combines with J gene TRBJ1-1; 7 bases fit TRBD1. There are 14 residues in the CDR3. CDR1 is SGDLS, CDR2 YYNGEE, per germline. Trimming cost V 3 bases and J 5 bases; bases outside gene matches: 7. The chain's CDR3 is CASSATGSSTEAFF. The CDR3 DNA reads TGTGCCAGCAGCGCGACAGGGTCGTCAACTGAAGCTTTCTTT.

The chain recombines TRBV7-2 with TRBJ1-1; D ambiguous. V lost 1 base, J lost 5 bases, and 14 bases lay in between. Germline loops: CDR1 SGHTA, CDR2 FQGNSA. The length of the CDR3 is 15 residues. The CDR3 is CASSLEPSGETEAFF. DNA for the CDR3: TGTGCCAGCAGCTTAGAGCCTTCCGGGGAGACTGAAGCTTTCTTT.

The CDR3 reads CASGPEGLGGEQFF. CDR3 DNA sequence: TGTGCTAGTGGTCCGGAGGGACTAGGGGGTGAGCAGTTCTTC. The rearrangement links TRBV12-5 to TRBJ2-1, with 8 bases matching TRBD2. The V gene's germline CDR1 is LGHNT and CDR2 FRNRAP. This CDR3 comprises 14 residues. J lost 9 bases, V lost 5 bases, and 9 bases had no gene match.

The CDR3 nucleotides read TGCAGCGCTGGGACAGGGAGGGCTTTCTTT. Translating gives CSAGTGRAFF. The rearrangement joins TRBV29-1 to TRBJ1-1, with 9 positions matching TRBD1. The ends lost 7 bases at V and 11 bases at J; junction bases unmatched: 5. This CDR3 comprises 10 residues. Germline lookup yields CDR1 SQVTM and CDR2 ANQGSEA.

CDR3 sequence (DNA): TGTGCCAGCAGTCCTTGGGCGGGTAACACTGAAGCTTTCTTT. Its protein product is CASSPWAGNTEAFF. This sequence joins TRBV27 and TRBJ1-1, with unresolved D. The germline gives CDR1 MNHEY, CDR2 SMNVEV (reference sequence). Trimming stripped 5 bases from V and 2 bases from J, with 12 bases between. The CDR3 has 14 residues.

The J gene is TRBJ1-2, the V gene TRBV5-1, with TRBD1 matching 9 bases. J was trimmed by 8 bases and V by 0 bases; bases with no gene match: 5. Germline V CDR1 and CDR2: SGHRS, YFSETQ. This CDR3 is 14 amino acids long. CDR3 sequence reads: CASSLGTGVRGYTF. The CDR3, as DNA: TGCGCCAGCAGCTTGGGGACAGGGGTTCGAGGCTACACCTTC.

This chain connects TRBV7-2 to TRBJ2-7, with unresolved D. Germline-derived CDR1 and CDR2 are SGHTA and FQGNSA. The V gene lost 6 bases and the J gene lost 2 bases, with 14 bases spanning the gap. The CDR3 consists of 14 residues. The CDR3 loop reads CASSRIAEPYEQYF. The CDR3 DNA is TGTGCCAGCAGTAGAATCGCGGAGCCCTACGAGCAGTACTTC.

V gene TRBV18 combines with J gene TRBJ1-4; no clear D. Trimming took off 3 bases at V and 4 bases at J, with 12 bases between the two ends. CDR3 length equals 15 residues. The germline V gene has CDR1 KGHSH and CDR2 LQKENI. The CDR3 bases are TGTGCCAGCTCACCCCCACAACCCCTTAATGAAAAACTGTTTTTT. Protein product: CASSPPQPLNEKLFF.